The 5 T cell receptor beta chains reported below all come from one sample, sequenced in a study of blood T cells in healthy people across ages. With a J-beta primer mix and a sample-barcoded 5' primer, a second PCR ran roughly 6 to 11 cycles. In TCRdb, the 5' RACE reads were re-called with MiXCR into one record per CDR3 protein. The table lists about 760,000 distinct CDR3 sequences, approximately 25% of them singletons, with more than 8.5% in the top ten. The sample was also reused in another study, on T cells of mothers and their children.

What was sequenced was blood. These receptor sequences come from a boy younger than 18 in good health.

This clonotype was detected a few times. The junction differs from germline at one of its ends, possibly a read error. CDR3 region: CASSLAGKGGGPFF. CDR3 sequence (DNA): TGTGCCAGCAGCTTAGCGGGTAAAGGCGGGGGGCCGTTCTTC. The chain uses TRBV11-2 and TRBJ2-5, with TRBD2 matching over 8 bases. The CDR3 is 14 residues long. The germline gives CDR1 SGHAT, CDR2 FQNNGV.

The chain employs TRBV20-1 and TRBJ1-6, with 7 bases lining up with TRBD1. The V gene's germline CDR1 is DFQATT and CDR2 SNEGSKA (reference sequence). Trimming at V came to 6 bases and at J to 5 bases, leaving 10 bases not matched to a gene. This CDR3 spans 15 amino acids. The DNA for the CDR3 is TGCAGTGCAACCACGGGACAGAATAATAATTCACCCCTCCACTTT. Encoded protein: CSATTGQNNNSPLHF.

The chain has TRBV24-1 and TRBJ2-5, with D perhaps given as TRBD1 or TRBD2 (5 bases each). Germline CDR1 KGHDR, CDR2 SFDVKD. This CDR3 region has 16 residues. V lost 5 bases and J lost 1, with 16 bases in between. The CDR3 region has the DNA TGTGCCACCAGTGCGACAGAGGGATCTGTCCAAGAGACCCAGTACTTC. Amino acids: CATSATEGSVQETQYF.

The chain carries TRBV10-3 and TRBJ2-1; TRBD2 agrees at 8 bases. V shed 4 bases, J shed 4 bases, and the junction held 6 bases outside the gene matches. CDR1 is ENHRY, CDR2 SYGVKD, per germline. The CDR3 covers 15 residues. The CDR3 coding sequence is TGTGCCATCAGTGGCAGTGCTAGCGGGTACAATGAGCAGTTCTTC. This encodes CAISGSASGYNEQFF.

V and J are TRBV28 and TRBJ2-7, with a weak D call TRBD2 (5 bases). The CDR3 has 14 residues. V was trimmed by 8 bases and J by 9 bases, leaving 23 bases between them. The germline V gene has CDR1 MDHEN and CDR2 SYDVKM. In DNA form, the CDR3 reads TGTGCCAGCCCAAGGGTAGCGCGCGCCTGGGGGCAGTACTTC. This translates into CASPRVARAWGQYF.